This T cell receptor beta chain was sequenced during a study of T cells in lung cancer brain metastases. Study-wide context: About 85% of the 20 patients had a tobacco use history.

V was clipped by 8 bases and J by 0 bases; unmatched bases: 23. Germline-derived CDR1 and CDR2 are WSHSY and SAAADI. This CDR3 region has 20 residues. Comments on this clone: Its antigen remains unidentified.

The protocol was immunoSEQ multiplex PCR, while the TCRdb copy is restricted to in-frame clones and leaves out a portion. There are thousands of clones in the sample; about 90% occur only once, and approximately 3.5% lies in the top ten. Study-wide points: Paired primaries held more unique productive clones than brain metastases (median roughly 4,600 versus 1,600).

This TCR was sampled from a woman aged 45-65 years with non-small cell lung cancer. Sequencing was done on a sample of tumor tissue from the primary lung tumor. V is TRBV10-2 and J is TRBJ2-3; 7 nucleotides align to TRBD2. CDR3 sequence (DNA): TGCGCCAGCCGCCCCGAGGGGCCGGGACTACAATCTACTAGCACAGATACGCAGTATTTT. This gives the protein CASRPEGPGLQSTSTDTQYF.